This TCR beta chain emerged from a study of blood T cell repertoires in COVID-19. As for the study in general: The samples span acute and convalescent COVID-19 from the United States, Italy and Spain. In each case, the material was cDNA or gDNA derived from T cells, B-cell-depleted T cells, or PBMCs.

In the original processing: Reference gene primers were amplified, and this amplification served to estimate nucleated cell counts. Repertoires were generated with immunoSEQ multiplex PCR, while TCRdb's copy carries only in-frame clones and drops some. V and J calls plus clone size are reproduced from that table; the DNA served to infer D and trimming. The repertoire holds about 110,000 clones, with about 90% as singletons. The CDR3 extends over 15 amino acids. The V and J ends lost 5 bases and 2 bases, in that order; junction bases with no gene match: 8. Germline V gene sequence: CDR1 LNHDA, CDR2 SQIVND (reference sequence).

The chain combines TRBV19 with TRBJ1-1; 7 positions match TRBD1. The receptor comes from a human donor in a cohort sampled during active COVID-19. The sample consisted of peripheral blood. CDR3 region: CASSLRTGHNTEAFF. In nucleotides, the CDR3 is TGTGCCAGTAGTCTTCGGACAGGCCATAACACTGAAGCTTTCTTT.